Listed here are 7 T cell receptor beta chains from one sample, sequenced in a study of control samples from healthy donors and cancer patients. Sequencing was performed with immunoSEQ multiplex PCR; in TCRdb, only in-frame clones are kept and a portion is missing. Of 57,000 or so clones in the sample, around 87% were seen once. Sequencing was performed on PBMCs. The source of these receptors is a man in his fifties or sixties with colorectal cancer.

The CDR3 protein is CASSHLEGKAFF. Written as DNA, the CDR3 is TGTGCCAGCAGCCACCTAGAGGGAAAAGCTTTCTTT. The J gene is TRBJ1-1, the V gene TRBV4-2; D is unclear. CDR3 length equals 12 residues. Trimming took off 3 bases at V and 9 bases at J, with 11 bases between the two ends. In germline, CDR1 is LGHNA, CDR2 YNFKEQ.

This chain joins TRBV28 and TRBJ2-6, with TRBD2 identical over 7 bases. Per the germline V gene, CDR1 is MDHEN and CDR2 is SYDVKM. The V segment lost 10 bases and the J segment 2 bases; nucleotides outside the gene matches: 2. CDR3 length equals 13 residues. CDR3 nucleotide sequence: TGTGCCATGGGGGGGGCTGGGGCCAACGTCCTGACTTTC. Translated: CAMGGAGANVLTF.

The chain uses TRBV18 and TRBJ1-2; D not certain. The V gene's germline CDR1 is KGHSH and CDR2 LQKENI. The CDR3 sequence is 15 residues long. The V gene lost 4 bases and the J gene lost 2 bases, with 14 bases spanning the gap. This chain's CDR3 is CASSLGRGVNYGYTF. The CDR3 DNA reads TGTGCCAGCTCACTCGGACGGGGAGTAAACTATGGCTACACCTTC.

J is TRBJ2-3 and V is TRBV6-5; the D is unclear. CDR1 is MNHEY and CDR2 is SVGAGI in the germline V gene. V dropped 0 bases and J dropped 2 bases, with 9 bases sitting between them. The CDR3 contains 15 residues. The CDR3 sequence is CASSYSKVNTDTQYF. As DNA, the CDR3 is TGTGCCAGCAGTTACTCGAAGGTAAACACAGATACGCAGTATTTT.

The chain recombines TRBV7-9 with TRBJ1-1; no definite D call. CDR3 length: 12 residues. Germline values: CDR1 SEHNR, CDR2 FQNEAQ (reference sequence). The ends were cut back, 4 bases at V and 3 bases at J, with 6 bases in the middle. The CDR3 reads CASSSYYTEAFF. The CDR3 nucleotides are TGTGCCAGCAGCTCATACTACACTGAAGCTTTCTTT. The full variable domain, in which reference TRBV7-9 and TRBJ1-1 provide the parts outside the CDR3, is DTGVSQNPRHKITKRGQNVTFRCDPISEHNRLYWYRQTLGQGPEFLTYFQNEAQLEKSRLLSDRFSAERPKGSFSTLEIQRTEQGDSAMYLCASSSYYTEAFFGQGTRLTVV.

J is TRBJ1-6 and V is TRBV2, with D tentatively TRBD1 (6 bases). The CDR3 spans 17 residues. V lost 7 bases and J lost 6, with 22 bases in between. Germline V CDR1 and CDR2: SNHLY, FYNNEI. DNA for the CDR3: TGTGCCAGCACCCAGGATAGGGGGGCTAGGGCTAATTCACCCCTCCACTTT. Translation gives CASTQDRGARANSPLHF.

This clone was detected a few times. The chain joins TRBV19 to TRBJ2-7; TRBD1 agrees at 11 bases. Germline CDR1 reads LNHDA; CDR2 reads SQIVND (reference sequence). The V segment lost 5 bases and the J segment 3 bases; nucleotides outside the gene matches: 3. CDR3 length: 14 amino acids. The CDR3 DNA is TGTGCCAGTAGTTCGGGACAGGGGGGCTACGAGCAGTACTTC. Amino acid sequence: CASSSGQGGYEQYF. Combining the CDR3 with reference TRBV19 and TRBJ2-7 gives the whole variable domain DGGITQSPKYLFRKEGQNVTLSCEQNLNHDAMYWYRQDPGQGLRLIYYSQIVNDFQKGDIAEGYSVSREKKESFPLTVTSAQKNPTAFYLCASSSGQGGYEQYFGPGTRLTVT.